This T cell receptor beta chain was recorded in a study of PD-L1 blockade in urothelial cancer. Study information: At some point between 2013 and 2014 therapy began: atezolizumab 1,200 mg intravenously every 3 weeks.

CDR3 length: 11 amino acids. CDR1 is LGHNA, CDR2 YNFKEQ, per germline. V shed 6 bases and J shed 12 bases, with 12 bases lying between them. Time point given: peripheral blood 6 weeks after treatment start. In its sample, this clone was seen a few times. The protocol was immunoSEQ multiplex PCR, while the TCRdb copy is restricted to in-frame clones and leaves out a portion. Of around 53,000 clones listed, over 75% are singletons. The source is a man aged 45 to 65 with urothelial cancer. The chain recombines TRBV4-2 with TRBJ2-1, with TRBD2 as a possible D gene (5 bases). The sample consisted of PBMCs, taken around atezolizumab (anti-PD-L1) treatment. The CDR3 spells CASRSREGQFF. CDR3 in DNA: TGTGCCAGCAGATCGAGGGAAGGGCAGTTCTTC.